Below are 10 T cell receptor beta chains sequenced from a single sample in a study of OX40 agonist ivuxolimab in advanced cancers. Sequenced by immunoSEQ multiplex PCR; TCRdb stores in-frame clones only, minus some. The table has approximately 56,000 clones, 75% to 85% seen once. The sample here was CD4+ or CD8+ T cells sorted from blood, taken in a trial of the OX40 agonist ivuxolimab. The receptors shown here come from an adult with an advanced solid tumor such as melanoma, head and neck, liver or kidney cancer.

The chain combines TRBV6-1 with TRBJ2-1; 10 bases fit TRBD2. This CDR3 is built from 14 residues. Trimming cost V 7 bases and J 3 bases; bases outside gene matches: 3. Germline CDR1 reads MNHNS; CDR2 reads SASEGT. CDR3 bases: TGTGCCAGCATAGCGGGGGGCAACTACAATGAGCAGTTCTTC. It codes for CASIAGGNYNEQFF.

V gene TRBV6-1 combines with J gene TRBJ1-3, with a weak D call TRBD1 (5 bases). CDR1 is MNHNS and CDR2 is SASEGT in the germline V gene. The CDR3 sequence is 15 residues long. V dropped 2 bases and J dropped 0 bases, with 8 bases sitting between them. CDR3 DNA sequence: TGTGCCAGCAGTGAATGGGGGAGCTCTGGAAACACCATATATTTT. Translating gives CASSEWGSSGNTIYF.

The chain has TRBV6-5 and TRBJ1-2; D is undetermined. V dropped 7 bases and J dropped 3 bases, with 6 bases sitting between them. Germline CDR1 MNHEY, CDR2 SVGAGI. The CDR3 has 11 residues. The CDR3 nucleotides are TGTGCCAGCATTGGGGACTATGGCTACACCTTC. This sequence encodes CASIGDYGYTF.

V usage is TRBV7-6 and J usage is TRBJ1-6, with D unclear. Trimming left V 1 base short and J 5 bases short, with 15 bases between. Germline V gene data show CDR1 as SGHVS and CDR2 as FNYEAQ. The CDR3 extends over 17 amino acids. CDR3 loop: CASSLVSAFGNNSPLHF. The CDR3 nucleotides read TGTGCCAGCAGCTTAGTCTCGGCGTTTGGTAATAATTCACCCCTCCACTTT.

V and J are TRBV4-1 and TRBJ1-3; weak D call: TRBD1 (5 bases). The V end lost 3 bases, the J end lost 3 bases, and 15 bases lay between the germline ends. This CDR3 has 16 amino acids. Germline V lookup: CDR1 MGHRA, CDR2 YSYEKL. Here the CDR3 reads CASSQEPWGFGNTIYF. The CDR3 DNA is TGCGCCAGCAGCCAGGAGCCTTGGGGGTTTGGAAACACCATATATTTT.

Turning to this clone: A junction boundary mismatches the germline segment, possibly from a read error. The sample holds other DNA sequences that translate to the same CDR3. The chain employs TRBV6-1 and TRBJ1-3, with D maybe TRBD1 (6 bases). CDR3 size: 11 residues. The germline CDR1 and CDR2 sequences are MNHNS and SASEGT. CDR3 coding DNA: TGTGCCAGCAGAAATGGGGACACCATATACTTT. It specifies CASRNGDTIYF.

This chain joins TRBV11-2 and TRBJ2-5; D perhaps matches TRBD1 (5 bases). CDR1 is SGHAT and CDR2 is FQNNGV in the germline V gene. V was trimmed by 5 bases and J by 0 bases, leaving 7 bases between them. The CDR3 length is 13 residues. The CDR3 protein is CASSQGHQETQYF. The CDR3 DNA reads TGTGCCAGCAGCCAGGGCCACCAAGAGACCCAGTACTTC.

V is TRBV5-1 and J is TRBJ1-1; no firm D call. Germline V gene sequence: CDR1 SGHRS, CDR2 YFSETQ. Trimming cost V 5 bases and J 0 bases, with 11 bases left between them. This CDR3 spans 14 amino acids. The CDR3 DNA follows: TGCGCCAGCAGTCGCGGCAGCATGAACACTGAAGCTTTCTTT. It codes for CASSRGSMNTEAFF. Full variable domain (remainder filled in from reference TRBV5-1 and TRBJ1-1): KAGVTQTPRYLIKTRGQQVTLSCSPISGHRSVSWYQQTPGQGLQFLFEYFSETQRNKGNFPGRFSGRQFSNSRSEMNVSTLELGDSALYLCASSRGSMNTEAFFGQGTRLTVV.

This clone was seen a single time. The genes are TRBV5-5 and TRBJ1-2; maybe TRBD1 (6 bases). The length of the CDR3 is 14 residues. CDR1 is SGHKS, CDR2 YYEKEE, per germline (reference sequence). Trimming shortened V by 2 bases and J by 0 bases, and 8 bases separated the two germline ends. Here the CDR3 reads CASSFAGANYGYTF. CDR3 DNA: TGTGCCAGCAGCTTTGCAGGGGCTAACTATGGCTACACCTTC.

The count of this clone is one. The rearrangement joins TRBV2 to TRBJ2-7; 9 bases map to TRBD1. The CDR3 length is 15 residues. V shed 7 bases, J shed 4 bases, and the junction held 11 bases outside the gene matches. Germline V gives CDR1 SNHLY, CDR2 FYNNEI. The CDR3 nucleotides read TGTGCCAGCAAAATCGTGGGACAGGGTCGATACGAGCAGTACTTC. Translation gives CASKIVGQGRYEQYF.